A single T cell receptor beta chain is shown here with its context. No antigen is known for it. Lacking the conserved final phenylalanine or tryptophan, this CDR3 likely reflects a read error. Germline V gene sequence: CDR1 SQVTM, CDR2 ANQGSEA. The CDR3 runs to 11 residues. TCR beta cDNA was made from 400 to 600 ng total RNA with a constant-region primer. Libraries for TCR beta were built through three nested multiplex PCR rounds, which together made up a slightly modified ARM-PCR procedure. Primers for the first two PCR rounds were TRBV1-TRBV30 forward primers and a C-beta reverse primer (approximately 10 cycles per round). One entry per CDR3 protein results from TCRdb running MiXCR on the multiplex PCR reads. The sample shows around 56,000 distinct CDR3 sequences, just over 70% of them seen only once. DNA and RNA were both co-extracted from approximately 20-30 mg of bulk tissue that had not been sorted. Collection of samples drew on five separate regions of each tumor.

The sample is drawn from a study of tumor-infiltrating lymphocytes in primary liver carcinoma. Study outcomes and limitations: Tumor-adjacent and tumor-blood pairs shared less of their repertoires than tumor region pairs shared.

This receptor was taken from a man aged 35 to 55 with primary liver carcinoma and hepatitis B virus infection. The V gene is TRBV29-1, the J gene TRBJ2-7; possible D gene TRBD1, 6 bases. The sequencing input was liver tumor tissue from sampling region 2. Subset of the sample: tumor region T2, inferior pole. CDR3 loop: CGVGTNYEQYL. CDR3 bases: TGCGGTGTCGGGACAAACTACGAGCAGTACTTA.